These T cell receptor beta chains were read from a single sample in a study of regulatory T cells in long-lasting Graves disease. MiXCR, applied by TCRdb to the multiplex PCR reads, yields one record per CDR3 protein. The sample holds under 300,000 distinct CDR3 sequences, 15% to 20% seen once. These data also formed part of another study, on T cells in Graves' hyperthyroidism and ophthalmopathy.

The input for sequencing was peripheral blood mononuclear cells (PBMCs), taken at new diagnosis, from a patient treated with antithyroid drugs. The receptors derive from a woman in her twenties or thirties with Graves disease. CDR3s include the opening cysteine and the closing phenylalanine or tryptophan. The order of the fields is D gene, J gene, V gene, CDR3 length, clone size, CDR3 protein, CDR3 DNA. The D gene is left open where the match is weak. Expanded clones are given a class, and other clones once, few, many or no size at all.

. TRBJ1-2 TRBV20-1 16 many CSAREGAIATAYGYTF TGCAGTGCTAGAGAGGGGGCGATCGCGACCGCTTATGGCTACACCTTC
. TRBJ1-4 TRBV2 15 many CASNGPISLNEKLFF TGTGCCAGCAACGGGCCCATATCTCTAAATGAAAAACTGTTTTTT
. TRBJ2-7 TRBV3-1 12 many CASSRGINEQYF TGTGCCAGCAGCCGGGGGATCAACGAGCAGTACTTC
TRBD2 TRBJ2-1 TRBV19 15 many CASSRSSGGYNEQFF TGTGCCAGTAGTAGGTCTAGCGGGGGGTACAATGAGCAGTTCTTC
. TRBJ1-6 TRBV7-2 14 many CASSPSRMDSPLHF TGTGCCAGCAGCCCCTCGCGGATGGATTCACCCCTCCACTTT
. TRBJ1-2 TRBV10-3 11 many CAIGDGYGYTF TGTGCCATCGGGGATGGCTATGGCTACACCTTC
. TRBJ2-3 TRBV15 15 many CATQPHMGGTDTQYF TGTGCCACCCAACCTCATATGGGCGGCACAGATACGCAGTATTTT
. TRBJ1-1 TRBV5-1 15 few CASSLASGLNTEAFF TGCGCCAGCAGCTTGGCCTCGGGACTGAACACTGAAGCTTTCTTT
TRBD2 TRBJ2-4 TRBV6-1 12 many CASRSGENIQYF TGTGCCAGCCGAAGCGGGGAAAACATTCAGTACTTC
. TRBJ1-1 TRBV19 14 few CASSIRGLNTEAFF TGTGCCAGTAGTATTCGGGGATTGAACACTGAAGCTTTCTTT
. TRBJ1-1 TRBV15 16 . CATSRAPGTLNTEAFF TGTGCCACCAGCAGGGCCCCCGGGACACTGAACACTGAAGCTTTCTTT
. TRBJ1-2 TRBV14 13 many CASSQDSYYGYTF TGTGCCAGCAGCCAAGACTCTTACTATGGCTACACCTTC
TRBD1 TRBJ1-6 TRBV4-1 14 many CASSPGQGLSPLHF TGCGCCAGCAGCCCCGGACAGGGTTTATCACCCCTCCACTTT
TRBD1 TRBJ2-7 TRBV6-1 14 many CASSPPDRGDEQYF TGTGCCAGCAGTCCGCCGGACAGGGGGGACGAGCAGTACTTC
. TRBJ1-5 TRBV5-1 14 many CASSFSGSFQPQHF TGTGCCAGCAGCTTTTCCGGGAGTTTTCAGCCCCAGCATTTT
. TRBJ2-1 TRBV7-2 14 many CASSLSRQDNEQFF TGTGCCAGCAGCTTAAGCCGACAGGACAATGAGCAGTTCTTC
TRBD1 TRBJ1-1 TRBV6-1 14 . CASSRPGQYTEAFF TGTGCCAGCAGTAGACCGGGACAGTACACTGAAGCTTTCTTT
. TRBJ1-1 TRBV11-2 13 many CASSLDRSTEAFF TGTGCCAGCAGCTTAGATCGGAGTACTGAAGCTTTCTTT
. TRBJ2-2 TRBV20-1 14 many CSASWGANTGELFF TGCAGTGCTAGTTGGGGGGCGAACACCGGGGAGCTGTTTTTT
TRBD1 TRBJ2-5 TRBV20-1 13 many CSAWGQGQETQYF TGCAGTGCTTGGGGACAGGGCCAAGAGACCCAGTACTTC
. TRBJ1-2 TRBV11-2 13 many CASSLGHDYGYTF TGTGCCAGCAGCTTAGGACACGACTATGGCTACACCTTC
. TRBJ1-1 TRBV9 13 few CASSAGMNTEAFF TGTGCCAGCAGCGCAGGCATGAACACTGAAGCTTTCTTT
. TRBJ1-1 TRBV5-1 14 many CASSLSYRNTEAFF TGCGCCAGCAGCTTGTCGTATAGGAACACTGAAGCTTTCTTT
TRBD1 TRBJ1-5 TRBV6-2/TRBV6-3 14 many CASSLGQAPLTQHF TGTGCCAGCAGTTTGGGACAGGCTCCCCTCACCCAGCATTTT
TRBD1 TRBJ1-2 TRBV20-1 15 many CSARPQDRAIYGYTF TGCAGTGCTAGACCCCAGGACAGGGCCATCTATGGCTACACCTTC
TRBD1 TRBJ1-4 TRBV6-1 14 . CASSPGTGYEKLFF TGTGCCAGCAGTCCCGGGACAGGGTATGAAAAACTGTTTTTT
. TRBJ1-2 TRBV3-1 15 many CASSQGGQGNYGYTF TGTGCCAGCAGCCAAGGGGGGCAGGGCAATTATGGCTACACCTTC
. TRBJ2-7 TRBV20-1 14 many CSARDLGQTYEQYF TGCAGTGCTAGAGATCTCGGACAAACCTACGAGCAGTACTTC
TRBD1 TRBJ2-2 TRBV6-1 15 . CASRWDRVKKGELFF TGTGCCAGCAGATGGGACAGGGTAAAGAAAGGGGAGCTGTTTTTT
. TRBJ1-1 TRBV12-3/TRBV12-4 13 many CASSPSTAGEAFF TGTGCCAGCAGCCCCTCGACGGCAGGAGAAGCTTTCTTT
. TRBJ1-1 TRBV9 13 many CASSEEKNTEAFF TGTGCCAGCAGCGAGGAGAAGAACACTGAAGCTTTCTTT
TRBD1 TRBJ1-1 TRBV7-8 13 many CASSGDRGSEAFF TGTGCCAGCAGCGGGGACAGGGGCTCGGAAGCTTTCTTT
TRBD2 TRBJ2-1 TRBV3-1 17 many CAGSQVSSGGSPLEQFF TGTGCCGGCAGCCAAGTGAGTAGCGGGGGTTCGCCGCTTGAGCAGTTCTTC
TRBD1 TRBJ2-1 TRBV3-1 14 . CASSYAGTGDEQFF TGTGCCAGCAGCTATGCCGGGACAGGCGATGAGCAGTTCTTC
. TRBJ1-6 TRBV12-3/TRBV12-4 14 many CASSFQSPNSPLHF TGTGCCAGCAGTTTTCAGTCTCCGAATTCACCCCTCCACTTT
TRBD1 TRBJ2-2 TRBV19 14 few CASLGTGGLGELFF TGTGCCTCCCTTGGGACAGGGGGTCTTGGGGAGCTGTTTTTT
TRBD2 TRBJ2-5 TRBV29-1 15 . CSVPAGGRSPETQYF TGCAGCGTTCCGGCGGGGGGGCGCTCCCCGGAGACCCAGTACTTC
. TRBJ2-7 TRBV2 13 many CASSEVSGLEQYF TGTGCCAGCAGTGAAGTAAGTGGACTCGAGCAGTACTTC
. TRBJ2-7 TRBV9 14 . CASSVSSASYEQYF TGTGCCAGCAGCGTTTCCTCGGCCTCCTACGAGCAGTACTTC
. TRBJ1-5 TRBV9 14 few CASSEGVWNQPQHF TGTGCCAGCAGCGAGGGGGTGTGGAATCAGCCCCAGCATTTT
. TRBJ2-5 TRBV5-1 15 many CASSDGGTFQETQYF TGCGCCAGCAGCGATGGCGGGACGTTTCAAGAGACCCAGTACTTC
. TRBJ1-5 TRBV6-2/TRBV6-3 13 many CASTGQLNQPQHF TGTGCCAGCACAGGACAGCTCAATCAGCCCCAGCATTTT
. TRBJ1-1 TRBV4-2 15 many CASSQETVRDTEAFF TGTGCCAGCAGCCAAGAGACGGTAAGGGACACTGAAGCTTTCTTT
. TRBJ1-1 TRBV28 13 . CASSPHMNTEAFF TGTGCCAGCAGTCCACATATGAACACTGAAGCTTTCTTT
. TRBJ1-2 TRBV19 13 few CASSIGTSYGYTF TGTGCCAGTAGTATCGGGACCTCCTATGGCTACACCTTC
. TRBJ2-4 TRBV5-5 15 many CASSRPTAAKNIQYF TGTGCCAGCAGCCGCCCGACGGCGGCCAAAAACATTCAGTACTTC
. TRBJ1-1 TRBV24-1 16 many CATRDSRSAGGTEAFF TGTGCCACCAGGGACAGCCGATCCGCCGGTGGCACTGAAGCTTTCTTT
TRBD2 TRBJ2-3 TRBV29-1 16 many CSVAGLAGGGTDTQYF TGCAGCGTGGCCGGACTAGCGGGGGGGGGCACAGATACGCAGTATTTT
TRBD1 TRBJ1-1 TRBV29-1 13 . CSVTGGSFTEAFF TGCAGCGTAACAGGGGGCAGTTTCACTGAAGCTTTCTTT
TRBD2 TRBJ2-1 TRBV3-1 15 many CASSQRGGGRNEQFF TGTGCCAGCAGCCAAAGAGGCGGGGGGAGGAATGAGCAGTTCTTC
TRBD2 TRBJ2-1 TRBV5-6 19 many CASSLEGSGGSFSYNEQFF TGTGCCAGCAGCTTGGAAGGTAGCGGGGGGTCTTTTTCCTACAATGAGCAGTTCTTC
. TRBJ1-5 TRBV7-8 17 many CASSPRRGLQRSQPQHF TGTGCCAGCAGCCCTCGGAGGGGACTTCAACGTAGTCAGCCCCAGCATTTT
TRBD1 TRBJ1-4 TRBV5-1 13 few CASATGGDEKLFF TGCGCCAGCGCGACAGGGGGCGATGAAAAACTGTTTTTT
TRBD1 TRBJ2-1 TRBV7-9 15 many CASSRLNRDRNEQFF TGTGCCAGCAGCCGTCTGAACCGGGACAGGAATGAGCAGTTCTTC
TRBD1 TRBJ1-4 TRBV15 16 few CATSTTGGLTNEKLFF TGTGCCACCAGCACGACAGGGGGCCTCACTAATGAAAAACTGTTTTTT
. TRBJ2-5 TRBV6-2/TRBV6-3 15 many CASSYSTGSQETQYF TGTGCCAGCAGTTACTCGACCGGGAGCCAAGAGACCCAGTACTTC
TRBD2 TRBJ2-3 TRBV6-2/TRBV6-3 14 many CASHWGGSTDTQYF TGTGCCAGCCACTGGGGGGGTAGCACAGATACGCAGTATTTT
. TRBJ1-5 TRBV3-1 14 many CASSQEHSNQPQHF TGTGCCAGCAGCCAAGAACATAGCAATCAGCCCCAGCATTTT